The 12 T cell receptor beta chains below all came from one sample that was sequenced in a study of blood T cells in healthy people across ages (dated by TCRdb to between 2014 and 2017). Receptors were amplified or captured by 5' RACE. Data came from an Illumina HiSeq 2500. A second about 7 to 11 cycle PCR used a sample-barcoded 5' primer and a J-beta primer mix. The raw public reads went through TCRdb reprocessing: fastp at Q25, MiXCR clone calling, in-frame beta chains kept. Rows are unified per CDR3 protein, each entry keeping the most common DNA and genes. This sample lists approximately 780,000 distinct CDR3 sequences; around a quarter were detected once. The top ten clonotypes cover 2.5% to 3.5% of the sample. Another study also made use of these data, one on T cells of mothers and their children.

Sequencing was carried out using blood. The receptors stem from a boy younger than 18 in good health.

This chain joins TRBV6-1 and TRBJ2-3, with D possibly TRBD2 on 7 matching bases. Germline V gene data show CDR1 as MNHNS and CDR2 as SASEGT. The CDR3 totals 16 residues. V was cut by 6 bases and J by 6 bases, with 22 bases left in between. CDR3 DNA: TGTGCCAGCAGCCGAGCGGAGGCGGGGGCAGGGGATACGCAGTATTTT. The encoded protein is CASSRAEAGAGDTQYF.

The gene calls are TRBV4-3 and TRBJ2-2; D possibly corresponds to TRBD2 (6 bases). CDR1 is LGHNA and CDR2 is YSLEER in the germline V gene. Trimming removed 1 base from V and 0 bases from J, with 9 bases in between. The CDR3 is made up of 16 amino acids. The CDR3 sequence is CASSQGAGTNTGELFF. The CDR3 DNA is TGCGCCAGCAGCCAAGGCGCGGGGACGAACACCGGGGAGCTGTTTTTT.

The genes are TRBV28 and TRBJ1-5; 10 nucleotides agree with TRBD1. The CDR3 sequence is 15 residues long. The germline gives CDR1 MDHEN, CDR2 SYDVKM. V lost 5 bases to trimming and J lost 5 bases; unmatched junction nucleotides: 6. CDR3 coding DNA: TGTGCCAGCAGTCCATCAGGACAGGGGGATCAGCCCCAGCATTTT. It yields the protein CASSPSGQGDQPQHF.

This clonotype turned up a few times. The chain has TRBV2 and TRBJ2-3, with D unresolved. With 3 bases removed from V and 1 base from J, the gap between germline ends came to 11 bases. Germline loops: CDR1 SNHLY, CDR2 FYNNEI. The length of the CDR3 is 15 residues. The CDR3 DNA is TGTGCCAGCAGTGAGAACAGATTACGCACAGATACGCAGTATTTT. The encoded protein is CASSENRLRTDTQYF.

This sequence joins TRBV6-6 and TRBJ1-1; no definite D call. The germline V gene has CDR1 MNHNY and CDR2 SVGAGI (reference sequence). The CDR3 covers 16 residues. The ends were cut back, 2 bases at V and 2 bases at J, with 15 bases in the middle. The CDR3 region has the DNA TGTGCCAGCAGTTACGGTGGCAGGCGCCCCAACACTGAAGCTTTCTTT. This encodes CASSYGGRRPNTEAFF.

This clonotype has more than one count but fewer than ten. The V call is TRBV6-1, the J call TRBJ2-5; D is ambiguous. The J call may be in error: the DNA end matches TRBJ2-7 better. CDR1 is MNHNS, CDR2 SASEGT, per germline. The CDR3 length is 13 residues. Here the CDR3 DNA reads TGTGCCAGCAGTGTTGACACCCCCTACGAGCAGTACTTC. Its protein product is CASSVDTPYEQYF.

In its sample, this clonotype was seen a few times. CDR3 DNA sequence: TGCGCCAGCAGCGAGGACACCGGCGGAAACACCATATATTTT. Translated: CASSEDTGGNTIYF. The chain couples TRBV5-1 to TRBJ1-3; weak D call: TRBD1 (5 bases). CDR1 SGHRS and CDR2 YFSETQ come from the germline V gene. The V end was cut by 4 bases, the J end by 4 bases, with 12 bases between. CDR3 length: 14 residues.

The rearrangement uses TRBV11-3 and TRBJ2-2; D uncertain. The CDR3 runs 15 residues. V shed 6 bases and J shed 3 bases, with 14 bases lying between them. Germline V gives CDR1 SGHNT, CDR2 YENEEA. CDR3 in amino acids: CASSRGGFDTGELFF. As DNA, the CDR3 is TGTGCCAGCAGTCGAGGTGGATTTGACACCGGGGAGCTGTTTTTT.

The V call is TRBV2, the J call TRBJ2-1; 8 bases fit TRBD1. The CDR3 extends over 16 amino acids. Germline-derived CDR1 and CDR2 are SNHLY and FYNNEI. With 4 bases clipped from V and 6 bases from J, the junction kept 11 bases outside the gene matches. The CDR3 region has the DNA TGTGCCAGCAGTGCGACCCGGACAGGGACGGGCAATGAGCAGTTCTTC. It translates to CASSATRTGTGNEQFF.

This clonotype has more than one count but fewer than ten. The CDR3 is CSVDGTLWGGAYEQYF. The CDR3, as DNA: TGCAGCGTTGATGGGACGTTATGGGGGGGAGCCTACGAGCAGTACTTC. The chain links TRBV29-1 to TRBJ2-7; 7 bases map to TRBD2. Looked up from germline, CDR1 is SQVTM and CDR2 is ANQGSEA. V lost 3 bases to trimming and J lost 2 bases; unmatched junction nucleotides: 13. This CDR3 comprises 16 residues.

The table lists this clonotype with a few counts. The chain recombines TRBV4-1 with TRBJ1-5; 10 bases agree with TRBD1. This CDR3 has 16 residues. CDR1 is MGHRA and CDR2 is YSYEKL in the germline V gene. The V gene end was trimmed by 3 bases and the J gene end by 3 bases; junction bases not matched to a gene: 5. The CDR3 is CASSHLTGGINQPQHF. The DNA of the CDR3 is TGCGCCAGCAGCCACCTGACAGGGGGCATCAATCAGCCCCAGCATTTT.

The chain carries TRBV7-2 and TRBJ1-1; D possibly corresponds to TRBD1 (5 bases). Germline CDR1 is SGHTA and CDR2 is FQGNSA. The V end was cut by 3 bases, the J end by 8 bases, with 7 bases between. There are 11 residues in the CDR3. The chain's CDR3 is CASSFYREAFF. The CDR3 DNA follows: TGTGCCAGCAGCTTCTACAGGGAAGCTTTCTTT.